These 32 T cell receptor beta chains were all obtained from the same sample, sequenced in a study of human T cells and chemical hapten exposure. This sample's time point: patch test 2, 6 weeks after DPC sensitization. Treatment here: therapeutic diphenylcyclopropenone sensitization with weekly scalp DPC. One entry per CDR3 protein, called by TCRdb with MiXCR from the RACE reads. The top ten clones hold approximately 6.9% of a sample with 20,000 to 30,000 distinct CDR3 sequences, more than 8% of them seen once. The sample consisted of whole blood, taken in connection with sensitization to the hapten diphenylcyclopropenone (DPC). These receptors originate from a man in his thirties or forties with alopecia areata. Some clones in this sample may be carry-over from other donors' samples.

The chain uses TRBV14 and TRBJ2-7; the D call may be TRBD1 or TRBD2 (5 bases each). Trimming stripped 1 base from V and 3 bases from J, with 13 bases between. CDR1 is SGHDN and CDR2 is FVKESK in the germline V gene. CDR3 length: 15 residues. DNA for the CDR3: TGTGCCAGCAGCCAAGGAGGGGCCATGGGCTACGAGCAGTACTTC. This gives the protein CASSQGGAMGYEQYF.

This rearrangement joins TRBV6-5 to TRBJ1-3, with D hard to call. This CDR3 is built from 15 residues. CDR1 and CDR2 (germline): MNHEY, SVGAGI. Between the trimmed V and J ends, which lost 7 bases and 2 bases, there was a span of 15 bases. The CDR3 is CASTGGTGPGNTIYF. DNA of the CDR3: TGTGCCAGCACCGGAGGTACCGGGCCTGGAAACACCATATATTTT.

The V call is TRBV6-2 or TRBV6-3, the J call TRBJ2-5; TRBD2 matches at 7 bases. V lost 4 bases, J lost 5 bases, and 10 bases stayed unmatched. CDR3 length: 15 residues. Germline V lookup: CDR1 MNHEY, CDR2 SVGEGT. The CDR3 DNA reads as TGTGCCAGCAGTTCTCACCAACCGGGAGGTGAGACCCAGTACTTC. Protein: CASSSHQPGGETQYF.

This clonotype was found many times. The chain couples TRBV3-1 to TRBJ1-1; maybe TRBD1 (6 bases). CDR1 LGHDT and CDR2 YNNKEL come from the germline V gene (reference sequence). The CDR3 length is 14 residues. V was shortened by 4 bases and J by 4 bases, with 13 bases between the two germline ends. This CDR3 is CASSPVQGGTEAFF. The CDR3 DNA sequence: TGTGCCAGCAGCCCCGTACAGGGCGGCACTGAAGCTTTCTTT. The entire variable domain, with the rest obtained from reference TRBV3-1 and TRBJ1-1, is as follows: DTAVSQTPKYLVTQMGNDKSIKCEQNLGHDTMYWYKQDSKKFLKIMFSYNNKELIINETVPNRFSPKSPDKAHLNLHINSLELGDSAVYFCASSPVQGGTEAFFGQGTRLTVV.

This sequence joins TRBV7-2 and TRBJ2-7; possible D gene TRBD1, 5 bases. The CDR3 runs 14 residues. V was shortened by 6 bases and J by 1 base, with 13 bases between the two germline ends. The germline V gene has CDR1 SGHTA and CDR2 FQGNSA. CDR3 DNA: TGTGCCAGCAGTCCTACCAGGGATTCCTACGAGCAGTACTTC. It codes for CASSPTRDSYEQYF.

This clonotype was recorded at least ten times. The chain has TRBV28 and TRBJ2-7, with TRBD1 as a possible D gene (6 bases). The V end lost 7 bases, the J end lost 5 bases, and 21 bases lay between the germline ends. The V gene's germline CDR1 is MDHEN and CDR2 SYDVKM. The CDR3 sequence is 15 residues long. CDR3 DNA: TGTGCCAGCAACCCCCCAACCGCAGGGGCCCACGAGCAGTACTTC. Residues: CASNPPTAGAHEQYF.

The chain links TRBV28 to TRBJ2-1; D perhaps matches TRBD2 (6 bases). CDR1 is MDHEN, CDR2 SYDVKM, per germline. The CDR3 covers 16 residues. The V end lost 2 bases, the J end lost 1 base, and 12 bases lay between the germline ends. This CDR3 reads CASSLKGTPSYNEQFF. CDR3 in DNA: TGTGCCAGCAGTTTAAAGGGGACTCCTTCCTACAATGAGCAGTTCTTC.

This clonotype was seen ten or more times. The genes are TRBV6-6 and TRBJ1-1; D is ambiguous. V lost 6 bases and J 3 bases, leaving 8 bases between the germline ends. Germline CDR1 MNHNY, CDR2 SVGAGI (reference sequence). There are 12 residues in the CDR3. CDR3 sequence reads: CASSPRDTEAFF. Here the CDR3 DNA reads TGTGCCAGCAGCCCCCGTGACACTGAAGCTTTCTTT.

This clonotype was seen ten or more times. The chain carries TRBV11-2 and TRBJ2-2, with TRBD2 matching over 7 bases. CDR3 length: 16 amino acids. Trimming removed 1 base from V and 4 bases from J; junction bases left unmatched: 6. Germline CDR1 and CDR2: SGHAT and FQNNGV. The CDR3 DNA reads TGTGCCAGCAGCTTAGTTCGCGGGAGCGGCACCGGGGAGCTGTTTTTT. Amino acids: CASSLVRGSGTGELFF. Based on the CDR3 plus reference TRBV11-2 and TRBJ2-2, the full variable domain is EAGVAQSPRYKIIEKRQSVAFWCNPISGHATLYWYQQILGQGPKLLIQFQNNGVVDDSQLPKDRFSAERLKGVDSTLKIQPAKLEDSAVYLCASSLVRGSGTGELFFGEGSRLTVL.

In its sample, this clonotype was seen many times. The V and J genes are TRBV3-1 and TRBJ2-7; D might be TRBD1 or TRBD2, each matching 6 bases. V lost 3 bases, J lost 4 bases, and 16 bases lay in between. This CDR3 comprises 15 residues. The germline V gene has CDR1 LGHDT and CDR2 YNNKEL (reference sequence). CDR3 region: CASSHRGGGTYEQYF. The DNA for the CDR3 is TGTGCCAGCAGCCATCGAGGAGGGGGTACGTACGAGCAGTACTTC.

This clonotype came up a few times. V is TRBV19 and J is TRBJ2-6, with D perhaps TRBD2 (6 bases). The CDR3 runs to 15 residues. Trimming left V 3 bases short and J 0 bases short, with 6 bases between. Germline V gene sequence: CDR1 LNHDA, CDR2 SQIVND (reference sequence). The DNA of the CDR3 is TGTGCCAGTAGTATGGGGGGCTCTGGGGCCAACGTCCTGACTTTC. It yields the protein CASSMGGSGANVLTF.

The chain carries TRBV6-2 or TRBV6-3 and TRBJ2-7, with TRBD2 matching over 9 bases. CDR1 is MNHEY and CDR2 is SVGEGT in the germline V gene. The V gene end was trimmed by 1 base and the J gene end by 1 base; junction bases not matched to a gene: 2. The CDR3 consists of 15 residues. The CDR3 nucleotides are TGTGCCAGCAGTTACTTGACTAGCGGATCCTACGAGCAGTACTTC. This sequence encodes CASSYLTSGSYEQYF.

The gene calls are TRBV6-6 and TRBJ1-3, with D unresolved. The CDR3 spans 18 residues. V was cut by 0 bases and J by 0 bases, with 15 bases left in between. From germline, CDR1 is MNHNY and CDR2 SVGAGI (reference sequence). CDR3 DNA sequence: TGTGCCAGCAGTTACTCCCAAGCCGACACCAGCTCTGGAAACACCATATATTTT. Its protein is CASSYSQADTSSGNTIYF.

The V and J genes are TRBV29-1 and TRBJ2-2, with D uncertain. Germline assignment: CDR1 SQVTM and CDR2 ANQGSEA. The CDR3 contains 13 residues. Trimming shortened V by 4 bases and J by 1 base, and 7 bases separated the two germline ends. Written as DNA, the CDR3 is TGCAGCGTTGCGGTCAGGAACACCGGGGAGCTGTTTTTT. Translation gives CSVAVRNTGELFF.

This clonotype was counted at least ten times. The CDR3 here is CASRGEGQGIAYEQYF. The CDR3 nucleotides are TGTGCCAGCAGGGGTGAAGGACAGGGTATAGCCTACGAGCAGTACTTC. The J gene is TRBJ2-7, the V gene TRBV28; 8 bases align to TRBD1. Germline assignment: CDR1 MDHEN and CDR2 SYDVKM. J gave up 2 bases and V 6 bases, and 12 bases lay outside the gene matches. The CDR3 length is 16 residues.

For the CDR3, the DNA is TGTGCCTGGAGTTCGGGTCTCTCTACGGGGGGCTACACCTTC. It specifies CAWSSGLSTGGYTF. The chain combines TRBV30 with TRBJ1-2; D is unresolved. V shed 2 bases and J shed 8 bases, with 18 bases lying between them. CDR1 GTSNPN and CDR2 SVGIG come from the germline V gene (reference sequence). CDR3 length: 14 amino acids.

V and J are TRBV6-2 or TRBV6-3 and TRBJ1-1; D is unclear. The germline gives CDR1 MNHEY, CDR2 SVGEGT. The V end was cut by 2 bases, the J end by 7 bases, with 20 bases between. This CDR3 comprises 16 residues. CDR3 region: CASSYPLDRAGSEAFF. CDR3 nucleotide sequence: TGTGCCAGCAGTTACCCACTTGACCGGGCCGGGAGTGAAGCTTTCTTT.

This clonotype is medium-sized within its sample. V usage is TRBV25-1 and J usage is TRBJ1-1; D possibly corresponds to TRBD1 (5 bases). In germline, CDR1 is MGHDK, CDR2 SYGVNS. The CDR3 loop spans 15 amino acids. V lost 2 bases, J lost 0 bases, and 10 bases lay in between. CDR3 protein: CASSETGSLNTEAFF. DNA of the CDR3: TGTGCCAGCAGTGAAACAGGCAGCTTGAACACTGAAGCTTTCTTT.

The sample holds many counts of this clonotype. The chain combines TRBV4-3 with TRBJ2-1; 11 nucleotides agree with TRBD1. The CDR3 has 16 amino acids. CDR1 and CDR2 (germline): LGHNA, YSLEER. V trimming: 0 bases; J trimming: 7 bases; junction bases outside the gene matches: 5. The CDR3: CASSQDWDRGINEQFF. CDR3 coding DNA: TGCGCCAGCAGCCAAGATTGGGACAGGGGGATAAATGAGCAGTTCTTC.

This clonotype was detected ten times or more. V gene TRBV6-5 combines with J gene TRBJ1-1; possible D gene TRBD1, 5 bases. The V and J ends lost 5 bases and 1 base respectively, with 20 bases between them. The germline CDR1 and CDR2 sequences are MNHEY and SVGAGI. This CDR3 contains 17 residues. The CDR3 is CASSLQTGTSSNTEAFF. The CDR3 region has the DNA TGTGCCAGCAGTCTCCAAACAGGTACCTCTTCGAACACTGAAGCTTTCTTT.

This clonotype was seen ten or more times. This chain links TRBV27 with TRBJ1-1; 7 positions agree with TRBD1. Germline CDR1 MNHEY, CDR2 SMNVEV (reference sequence). This CDR3 contains 16 residues. V shed 4 bases, J shed 6 bases, and the junction held 14 bases outside the gene matches. CDR3 protein: CASSYAPRQGIAEAFF. The CDR3, as DNA: TGTGCCAGCAGTTACGCCCCTCGACAGGGTATCGCTGAAGCTTTCTTT.

This clonotype came up a few times. In DNA form, the CDR3 reads TGTGCCAGCACAACGAAGCCGGGGGCCTGGACTGAAGCTTTCTTT. This translates into CASTTKPGAWTEAFF. The chain links TRBV3-1 to TRBJ1-1, with TRBD1 as a possible D gene (6 bases). V gave up 7 bases and J gave up 5 bases, with 20 bases separating them. From germline, CDR1 is LGHDT and CDR2 YNNKEL (reference sequence). The CDR3 length is 15 residues. The full variable domain, in which reference TRBV3-1 and TRBJ1-1 provide the parts outside the CDR3, is DTAVSQTPKYLVTQMGNDKSIKCEQNLGHDTMYWYKQDSKKFLKIMFSYNNKELIINETVPNRFSPKSPDKAHLNLHINSLELGDSAVYFCASTTKPGAWTEAFFGQGTRLTVV.

By share of the sample, this clonotype is large. V usage is TRBV15 and J usage is TRBJ2-7, with TRBD2 as a possible D gene (7 bases). With 0 bases removed from V and 5 bases from J, the gap between germline ends came to 11 bases. This CDR3 has 14 amino acids. CDR1 and CDR2 (germline): LNHNV, YYDKDF (reference sequence). The CDR3 bases are TGTGCCACCAGCAGAGAGTTGGGGGGGCACGAGCAGTACTTC. As protein: CATSRELGGHEQYF. The complete variable domain, with remaining parts taken from reference TRBV15 and TRBJ2-7, reads DAMVIQNPRYQVTQFGKPVTLSCSQTLNHNVMYWYQQKSSQAPKLLFHYYDKDFNNEADTPDNFQSRRPNTSFCFLDIRSPGLGDTAMYLCATSRELGGHEQYFGPGTRLTVT.

This clonotype came up many times. The chain couples TRBV20-1 to TRBJ1-6; D uncertain. Looked up from germline, CDR1 is DFQATT and CDR2 is SNEGSKA (reference sequence). V lost 1 base and J lost 9, with 16 bases in between. CDR3 length: 15 amino acids. In nucleotides, the CDR3 is TGCAGTGCTAGAGTAGCCATGAATTTAGGTTCACCCCTCCACTTT. Encoded protein: CSARVAMNLGSPLHF.

By frequency in the sample, this clonotype is medium-sized. The genes are TRBV3-1 and TRBJ1-2; D is unresolved. V dropped 4 bases and J dropped 7 bases, with 13 bases sitting between them. Germline V gives CDR1 LGHDT, CDR2 YNNKEL (reference sequence). This CDR3 contains 13 residues. CDR3 in amino acids: CASSPDPDGGYTF. CDR3 DNA sequence: TGTGCCAGCAGCCCCGACCCAGACGGTGGCTACACCTTC.

This clonotype has more than one count but fewer than ten. The rearrangement joins TRBV6-6 to TRBJ1-2, with D uncertain. Trimming stripped 6 bases from V and 4 bases from J, with 18 bases between. CDR1 is MNHNY, CDR2 SVGAGI, per germline (reference sequence). This CDR3 has 15 amino acids. CDR3 amino acids: CASRVPVGGSYGYTF. Written as DNA, the CDR3 is TGTGCCAGCAGAGTACCTGTGGGAGGGTCCTATGGCTACACCTTC.

This clonotype is classed as hyperexpanded. This chain uses TRBV7-3 with TRBJ2-6; D remains ambiguous. CDR3 length: 15 residues. The ends were cut back, 1 base at V and 0 bases at J, with 4 bases in the middle. The germline V gene has CDR1 SGHTA and CDR2 FQGTGA. The chain's CDR3 is CASSLIGSGANVLTF. CDR3 DNA sequence: TGTGCCAGCAGCTTAATTGGCTCTGGGGCCAACGTCCTGACTTTC.

The chain employs TRBV29-1 and TRBJ2-3, with D unclear. The CDR3 is 8 residues long. Per germline, CDR1 SQVTM and CDR2 ANQGSEA. V was trimmed by 7 bases and J by 6 bases, leaving 2 bases between them. The CDR3 loop reads CSADTQYF. As DNA, the CDR3 is TGCAGCGCTGATACGCAGTATTTT.

Only a few counts were recorded for this clonotype. The chain is built from TRBV29-1 and TRBJ2-4; D gene uncertain. V lost 0 bases, J lost 1 base, and 16 bases lay in between. Germline V gene data show CDR1 as SQVTM and CDR2 as ANQGSEA. This CDR3 comprises 17 residues. The CDR3 loop reads CSVEEGWPPSAKNIQYF. CDR3 DNA sequence: TGCAGCGTTGAAGAAGGTTGGCCTCCCTCGGCCAAAAACATTCAGTACTTC.

This clonotype occurred many times. The rearrangement joins TRBV19 to TRBJ2-3; TRBD2 agrees at 12 bases. Germline CDR1 and CDR2: LNHDA and SQIVND (reference sequence). The CDR3 extends over 17 amino acids. V was pared by 7 bases and J by 4 bases, with 12 bases of the junction left unmatched. The CDR3 spells CASTSSGRVNPPDTQYF. The CDR3 nucleotides read TGTGCCAGTACGTCTAGCGGGAGGGTAAACCCCCCAGATACGCAGTATTTT.

This clonotype was counted many times. The V gene is TRBV7-2, the J gene TRBJ1-2; 9 nucleotides agree with TRBD1. The V and J ends lost 5 bases and 6 bases, in that order; junction bases with no gene match: 25. CDR3 size: 20 residues. The V gene's germline CDR1 is SGHTA and CDR2 FQGNSA. The CDR3 sequence: CASSHPSGTGPKGRADGYTF. The CDR3 DNA sequence: TGTGCCAGCAGCCATCCTTCCGGGACAGGGCCAAAAGGGAGAGCGGATGGCTACACCTTC.

This clonotype was seen at least ten times. The chain has TRBV21-1 and TRBJ1-1; TRBD1 reflects the table's D call only, with no check against the DNA. TRBV21-1 is a pseudogene locus. The CDR3 sequence is 14 residues long. The CDR3 sequence: CASSKDRTNTEAFF. DNA for the CDR3: TGTGCCAGCAGCAAGGACAGGACGAACACTGAAGCTTTCTTT.